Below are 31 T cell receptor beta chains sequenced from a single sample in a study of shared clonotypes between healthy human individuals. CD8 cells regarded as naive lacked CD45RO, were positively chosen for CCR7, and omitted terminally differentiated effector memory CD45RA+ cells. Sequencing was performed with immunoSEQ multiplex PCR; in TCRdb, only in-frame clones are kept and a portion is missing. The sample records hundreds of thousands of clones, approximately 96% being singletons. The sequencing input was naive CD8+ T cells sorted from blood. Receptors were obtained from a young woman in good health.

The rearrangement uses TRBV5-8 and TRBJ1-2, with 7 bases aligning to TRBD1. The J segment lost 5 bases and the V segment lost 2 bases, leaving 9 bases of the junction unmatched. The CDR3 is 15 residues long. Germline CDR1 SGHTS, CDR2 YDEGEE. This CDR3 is CASSFLGQPVYGYTF. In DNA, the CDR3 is TGTGCCAGCAGCTTCCTGGGACAGCCGGTGTATGGCTACACCTTC. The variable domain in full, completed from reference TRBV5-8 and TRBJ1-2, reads EAGVTQSPTHLIKTRGQQATLRCSPISGHTSVYWYQQALGLGLQFLLWYDEGEERNRGNFPPRFSGRQFPNYSSELNVNALELEDSALYLCASSFLGQPVYGYTFGSGTRLTVV.

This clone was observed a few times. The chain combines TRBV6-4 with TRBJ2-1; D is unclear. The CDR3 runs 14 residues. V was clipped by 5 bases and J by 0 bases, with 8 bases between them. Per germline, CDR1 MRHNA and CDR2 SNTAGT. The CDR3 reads CASSPAPSYNEQFF. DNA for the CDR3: TGTGCCAGCAGTCCAGCGCCCTCCTACAATGAGCAGTTCTTC.

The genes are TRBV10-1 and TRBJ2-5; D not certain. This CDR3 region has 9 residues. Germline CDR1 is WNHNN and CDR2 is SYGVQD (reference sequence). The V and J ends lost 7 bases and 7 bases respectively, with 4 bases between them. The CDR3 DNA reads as TGCGCCAGCAAAGGGACCCAGTACTTC. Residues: CASKGTQYF.

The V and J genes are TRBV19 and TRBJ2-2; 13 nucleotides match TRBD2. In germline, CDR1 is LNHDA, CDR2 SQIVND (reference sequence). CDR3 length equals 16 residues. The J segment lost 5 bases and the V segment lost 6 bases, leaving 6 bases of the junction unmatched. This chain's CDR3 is CASSAGLAGATGELFF. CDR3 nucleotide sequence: TGTGCCAGTAGCGCCGGACTAGCGGGAGCTACCGGGGAGCTGTTTTTT.

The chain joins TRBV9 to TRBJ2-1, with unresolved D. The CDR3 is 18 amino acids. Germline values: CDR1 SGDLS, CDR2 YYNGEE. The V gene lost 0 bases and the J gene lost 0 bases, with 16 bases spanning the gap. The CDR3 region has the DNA TGTGCCAGCAGCGTAGTAGGAGAGATCACGAGCTCCTACAATGAGCAGTTCTTC. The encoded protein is CASSVVGEITSSYNEQFF.

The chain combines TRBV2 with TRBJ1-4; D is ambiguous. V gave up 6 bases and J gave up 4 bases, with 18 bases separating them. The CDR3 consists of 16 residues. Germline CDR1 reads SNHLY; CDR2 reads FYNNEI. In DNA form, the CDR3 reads TGTGCCAGCAGAATTACATCTGAGGGAATTAATGAAAAACTGTTTTTT. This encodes CASRITSEGINEKLFF.

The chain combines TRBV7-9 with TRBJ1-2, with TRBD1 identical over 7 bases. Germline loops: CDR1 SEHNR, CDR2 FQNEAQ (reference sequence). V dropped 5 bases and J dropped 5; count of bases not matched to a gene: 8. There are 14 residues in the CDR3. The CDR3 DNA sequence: TGTGCCAGCAGCCCGGAGGGGGCGCGGTATGGCTACACCTTC. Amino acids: CASSPEGARYGYTF. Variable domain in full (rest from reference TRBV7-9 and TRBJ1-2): DTGVSQNPRHKITKRGQNVTFRCDPISEHNRLYWYRQTLGQGPEFLTYFQNEAQLEKSRLLSDRFSAERPKGSFSTLEIQRTEQGDSAMYLCASSPEGARYGYTFGSGTRLTVV.

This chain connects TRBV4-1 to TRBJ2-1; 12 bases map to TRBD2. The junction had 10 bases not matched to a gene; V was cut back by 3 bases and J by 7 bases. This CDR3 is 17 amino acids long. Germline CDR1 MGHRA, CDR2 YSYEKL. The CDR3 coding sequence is TGCGCCAGCAGCCACCCACTAGCGGGAGGCCCCCAGAATGAGCAGTTCTTC. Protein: CASSHPLAGGPQNEQFF.

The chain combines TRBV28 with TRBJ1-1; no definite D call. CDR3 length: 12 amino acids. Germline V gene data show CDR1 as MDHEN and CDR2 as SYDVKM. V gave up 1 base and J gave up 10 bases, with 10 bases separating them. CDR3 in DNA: TGTGCCAGCAGTTTATCCGGGGAATTAGCTTTCTTT. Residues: CASSLSGELAFF.

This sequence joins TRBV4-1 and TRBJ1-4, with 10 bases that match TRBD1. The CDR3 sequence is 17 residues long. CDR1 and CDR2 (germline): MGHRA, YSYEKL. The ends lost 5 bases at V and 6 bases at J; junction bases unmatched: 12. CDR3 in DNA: TGCGCCAGCAGCACGGACAGGGGGGTAGCGACGGATGAAAAACTGTTTTTT. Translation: CASSTDRGVATDEKLFF.

DNA for the CDR3: TGTGCCTCCCAGATGGGTCCCGGGGAGCTGTTTTTT. Its translation: CASQMGPGELFF. The V gene is TRBV19, the J gene TRBJ2-2; no definite D call. The length of the CDR3 is 12 residues. Trimming removed 11 bases at V and 6 bases at J, with 13 bases between. In germline, CDR1 is LNHDA, CDR2 SQIVND (reference sequence).

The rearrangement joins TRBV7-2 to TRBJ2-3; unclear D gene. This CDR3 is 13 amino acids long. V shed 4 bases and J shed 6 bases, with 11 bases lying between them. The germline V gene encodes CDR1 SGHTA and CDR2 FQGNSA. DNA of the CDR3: TGTGCCAGCAGCTCCACTGTGGCGGATACGCAGTATTTT. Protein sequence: CASSSTVADTQYF.

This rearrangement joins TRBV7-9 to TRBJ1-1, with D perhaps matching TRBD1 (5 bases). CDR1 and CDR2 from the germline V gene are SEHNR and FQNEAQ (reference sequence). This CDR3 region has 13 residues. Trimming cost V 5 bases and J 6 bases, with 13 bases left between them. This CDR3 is CASSADQGAEAFF. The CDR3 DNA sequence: TGTGCCAGCAGCGCGGACCAGGGCGCTGAAGCTTTCTTT.

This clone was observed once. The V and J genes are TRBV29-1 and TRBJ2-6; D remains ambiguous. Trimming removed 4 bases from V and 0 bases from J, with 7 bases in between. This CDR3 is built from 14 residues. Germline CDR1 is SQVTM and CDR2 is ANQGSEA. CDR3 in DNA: TGCAGCGTTGTTGAGATCTCTGGGGCCAACGTCCTGACTTTC. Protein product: CSVVEISGANVLTF.

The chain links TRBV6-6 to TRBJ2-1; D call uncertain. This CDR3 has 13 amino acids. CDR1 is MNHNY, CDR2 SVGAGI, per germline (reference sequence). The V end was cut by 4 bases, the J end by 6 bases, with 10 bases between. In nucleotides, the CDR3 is TGTGCCAGCAGTTCTCAACCGGTCAATGAGCAGTTCTTC. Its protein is CASSSQPVNEQFF.

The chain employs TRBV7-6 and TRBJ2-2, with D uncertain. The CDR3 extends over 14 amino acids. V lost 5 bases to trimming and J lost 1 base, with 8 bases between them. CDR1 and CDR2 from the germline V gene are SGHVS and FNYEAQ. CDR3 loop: CASSQGLNTGELFF. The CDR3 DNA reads TGTGCCAGCAGCCAAGGTCTGAACACCGGGGAGCTGTTTTTT.

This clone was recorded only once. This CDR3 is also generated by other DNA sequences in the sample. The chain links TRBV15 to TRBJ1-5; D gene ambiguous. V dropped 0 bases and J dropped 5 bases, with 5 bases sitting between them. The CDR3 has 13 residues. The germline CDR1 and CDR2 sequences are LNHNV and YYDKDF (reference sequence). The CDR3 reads CATSRDRYQPQHF. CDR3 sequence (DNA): TGTGCCACCAGCAGAGACAGGTATCAGCCCCAGCATTTT.

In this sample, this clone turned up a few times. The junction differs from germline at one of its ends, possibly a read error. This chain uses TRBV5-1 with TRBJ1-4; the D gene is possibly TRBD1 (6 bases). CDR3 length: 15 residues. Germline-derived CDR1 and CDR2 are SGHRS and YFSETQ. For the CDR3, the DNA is TGCGCCAGCAGGGGAGGGGGGGCCCCTAATGAAAAGCTGTTTTTT. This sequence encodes CASRGGGAPNEKLFF.

The CDR3 region has the DNA TGTGCCAGCAGCTTAGCCACACGGCCGAACACTGAAGCTTTCTTT. It codes for CASSLATRPNTEAFF. This chain links TRBV7-8 with TRBJ1-1; D gene unclear. CDR1 and CDR2 from the germline V gene are SGHVS and FQNEAQ. The V end was cut by 0 bases, the J end by 1 base, with 9 bases between. The CDR3 contains 15 residues.

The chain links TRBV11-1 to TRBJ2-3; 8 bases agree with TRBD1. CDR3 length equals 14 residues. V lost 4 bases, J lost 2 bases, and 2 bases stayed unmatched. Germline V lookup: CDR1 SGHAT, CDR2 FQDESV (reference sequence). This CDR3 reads CASSSTGDTDTQYF. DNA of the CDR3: TGTGCCAGCAGCTCGACAGGGGACACAGATACGCAGTATTTT.

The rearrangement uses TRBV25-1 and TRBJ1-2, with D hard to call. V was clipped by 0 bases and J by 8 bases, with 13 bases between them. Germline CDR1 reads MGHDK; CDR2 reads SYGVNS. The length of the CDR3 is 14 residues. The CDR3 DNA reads TGTGCCAGCAGTGAATATAGCCAGGTTGGAGGCTACACCTTC. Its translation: CASSEYSQVGGYTF.

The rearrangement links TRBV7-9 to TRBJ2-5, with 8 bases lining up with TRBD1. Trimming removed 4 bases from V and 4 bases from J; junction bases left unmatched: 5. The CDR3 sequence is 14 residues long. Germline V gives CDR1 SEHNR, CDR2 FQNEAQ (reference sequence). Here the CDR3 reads CASSSGQGAETQYF. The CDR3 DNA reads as TGTGCCAGCAGCTCCGGACAGGGCGCAGAGACCCAGTACTTC.

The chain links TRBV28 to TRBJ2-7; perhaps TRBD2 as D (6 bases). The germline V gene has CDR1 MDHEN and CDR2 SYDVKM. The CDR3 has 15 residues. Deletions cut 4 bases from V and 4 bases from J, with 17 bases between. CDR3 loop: CASSSAGRVGYEQYF. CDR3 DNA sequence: TGTGCCAGCAGTTCAGCGGGCAGGGTGGGGTACGAGCAGTACTTC.

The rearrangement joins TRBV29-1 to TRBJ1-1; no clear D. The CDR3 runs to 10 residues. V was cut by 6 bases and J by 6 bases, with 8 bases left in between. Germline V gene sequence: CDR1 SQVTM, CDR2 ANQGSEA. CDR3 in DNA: TGCAGCGTGTGGAGCGCTGAAGCTTTCTTT. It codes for CSVWSAEAFF.

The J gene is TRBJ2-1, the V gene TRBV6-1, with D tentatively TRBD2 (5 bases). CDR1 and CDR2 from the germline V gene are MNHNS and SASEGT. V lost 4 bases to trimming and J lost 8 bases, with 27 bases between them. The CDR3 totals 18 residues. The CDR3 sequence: CASSGATGILRPGDEQFF. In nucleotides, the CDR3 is TGTGCCAGCAGTGGGGCCACCGGGATCTTAAGACCCGGCGATGAGCAGTTCTTC.

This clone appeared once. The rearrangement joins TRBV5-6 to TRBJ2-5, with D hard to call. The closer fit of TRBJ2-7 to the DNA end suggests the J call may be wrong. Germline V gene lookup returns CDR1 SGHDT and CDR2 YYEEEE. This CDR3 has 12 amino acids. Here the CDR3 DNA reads TGTGCCAGCAGCTTTTCTCTTTACGAGCAGTACTTC. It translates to CASSFSLYEQYF.

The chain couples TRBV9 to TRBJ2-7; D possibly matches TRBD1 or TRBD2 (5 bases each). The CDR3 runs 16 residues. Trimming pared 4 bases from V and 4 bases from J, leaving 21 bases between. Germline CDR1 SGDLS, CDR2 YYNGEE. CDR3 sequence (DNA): TGTGCCAGCAGCCCTCCCCCCGGGGCACCGGGATACGAGCAGTACTTC. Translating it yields CASSPPPGAPGYEQYF.

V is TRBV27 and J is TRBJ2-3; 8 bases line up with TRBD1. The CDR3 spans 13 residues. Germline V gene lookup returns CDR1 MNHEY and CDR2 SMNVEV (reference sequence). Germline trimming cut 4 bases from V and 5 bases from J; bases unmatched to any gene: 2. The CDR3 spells CASSYGTGDTQYF. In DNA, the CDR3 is TGTGCCAGCAGTTACGGGACAGGAGATACGCAGTATTTT.

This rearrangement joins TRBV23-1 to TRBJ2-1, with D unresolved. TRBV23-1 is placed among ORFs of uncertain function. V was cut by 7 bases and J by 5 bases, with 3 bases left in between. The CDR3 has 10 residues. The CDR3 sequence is CASKDNEQFF. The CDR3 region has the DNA TGCGCCAGCAAGGACAATGAGCAGTTCTTC.

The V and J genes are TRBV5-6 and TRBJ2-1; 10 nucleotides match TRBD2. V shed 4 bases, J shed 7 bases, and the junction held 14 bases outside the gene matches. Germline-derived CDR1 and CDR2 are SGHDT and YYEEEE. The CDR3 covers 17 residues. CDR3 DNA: TGTGCCAGCAGCCCCATGTTGGTAGCGGGAGGAGGAAATGAGCAGTTCTTC. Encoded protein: CASSPMLVAGGGNEQFF.

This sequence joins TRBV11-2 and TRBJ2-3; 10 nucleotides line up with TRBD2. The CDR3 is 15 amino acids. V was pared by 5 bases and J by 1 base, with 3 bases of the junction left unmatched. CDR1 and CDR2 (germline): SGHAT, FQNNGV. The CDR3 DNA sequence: TGTGCCAGCAGCCCCGGGACTAGCGGCACAGATACGCAGTATTTT. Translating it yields CASSPGTSGTDTQYF.